These 9 T cell receptor beta chains were sequenced from one sample in a study of OX40 agonist ivuxolimab in advanced cancers. Repertoires were generated with immunoSEQ multiplex PCR, while TCRdb's copy carries only in-frame clones and drops some. The data contain 50,000 to 70,000 clones, roughly 90% of them seen just once; the ten biggest clones take up roughly 11%. This specimen was CD4+ or CD8+ T cells sorted from blood, taken in a trial of the OX40 agonist ivuxolimab. Source of these receptors: an adult with an advanced solid tumor such as melanoma, head and neck, liver or kidney cancer.

This rearrangement joins TRBV7-9 to TRBJ2-1; D may match TRBD1 or TRBD2 (5 bases each). This CDR3 contains 16 residues. V was pared by 2 bases and J by 5 bases, with 16 bases between. Looked up from germline, CDR1 is SEHNR and CDR2 is FQNEAQ (reference sequence). CDR3 amino acids: CASSLSPGTENNEQFF. The CDR3 nucleotides read TGTGCCAGCAGCTTATCCCCCGGGACGGAAAACAATGAGCAGTTCTTC.

Points on this clone: Mismatch with germline at one junction end may stem from a read error. The chain uses TRBV7-9 and TRBJ2-5; D unclear. CDR1 and CDR2 from the germline V gene are SEHNR and FQNEAQ (reference sequence). The CDR3 has 11 residues. The CDR3 here is CASRLDETQYF. CDR3 nucleotide sequence: TGTGCCAGCAGATTAGACGAGACCCAGTACTTC.

The chain employs TRBV27 and TRBJ1-5; no clear D. Trimming cost V 3 bases and J 4 bases, with 7 bases left between them. Germline V lookup: CDR1 MNHEY, CDR2 SMNVEV (reference sequence). The CDR3 contains 13 residues. For the CDR3, the DNA is TGTGCCAGCAGTTTGATGGTAAATCAGCCCCAGCATTTT. This codes for CASSLMVNQPQHF.

By share, this clone ranks as medium-sized. V usage is TRBV9 and J usage is TRBJ2-3, with D unclear. The V end was cut by 0 bases, the J end by 3 bases, with 8 bases between. CDR1 SGDLS and CDR2 YYNGEE come from the germline V gene. The CDR3 covers 14 residues. This CDR3 is CASSVAAYTDTQYF. CDR3 sequence (DNA): TGTGCCAGCAGCGTAGCAGCGTATACAGATACGCAGTATTTT.

The genes are TRBV6-5 and TRBJ1-1, with D hard to call. Germline CDR1 reads MNHEY; CDR2 reads SVGAGI. CDR3 length: 15 amino acids. Between the trimmed V and J ends, which lost 4 bases and 5 bases, there was a span of 17 bases. The CDR3 loop is CASSSPRSLGTEAFF. DNA for the CDR3: TGTGCCAGCAGTTCCCCTAGGAGCTTGGGGACTGAAGCTTTCTTT.

This chain uses TRBV2 with TRBJ1-1; tentatively, D is TRBD1 (5 bases). CDR3 length: 13 residues. V lost 4 bases and J 11 bases, leaving 17 bases between the germline ends. CDR1 and CDR2 from the germline V gene are SNHLY and FYNNEI. CDR3 nucleotides: TGTGCCAGCAGTGTCGCCAAGGGACGTTCGGCTTTCTTT. Protein product: CASSVAKGRSAFF.

The chain links TRBV4-3 to TRBJ2-1; D is unclear. Germline assignment: CDR1 LGHNA and CDR2 YSLEER. There are 15 residues in the CDR3. V lost 1 base, J lost 1 base, and 8 bases lay in between. The CDR3 DNA sequence: TGCGCCAGCAGCCAAGTGTCGCCATCCTACAATGAGCAGTTCTTC. Its protein product is CASSQVSPSYNEQFF.

This chain uses TRBV6-8 with TRBJ1-5, with D maybe TRBD1 (5 bases). Germline CDR1 MNHGY, CDR2 SAAAGT. The CDR3 is 14 amino acids. V was trimmed by 6 bases and J by 2 bases, leaving 11 bases between them. The chain's CDR3 is CASSCTGCNQPQHF. The DNA for the CDR3 is TGTGCCAGCAGCTGTACAGGTTGCAATCAGCCCCAGCATTTT.

This rearrangement joins TRBV19 to TRBJ2-1; 7 bases line up with TRBD2. With 3 bases clipped from V and 3 bases from J, the junction kept 5 bases outside the gene matches. The V gene's germline CDR1 is LNHDA and CDR2 SQIVND (reference sequence). The CDR3 covers 15 residues. CDR3: CASSISASGYNEQFF. The CDR3 nucleotides are TGTGCCAGTAGTATCTCGGCTAGCGGCTACAATGAGCAGTTCTTC. The whole variable domain, remainder taken from reference TRBV19 and TRBJ2-1, is DGGITQSPKYLFRKEGQNVTLSCEQNLNHDAMYWYRQDPGQGLRLIYYSQIVNDFQKGDIAEGYSVSREKKESFPLTVTSAQKNPTAFYLCASSISASGYNEQFFGPGTRLTVL.